The 11 T cell receptor beta chains in this list originate from one sample, sequenced in a study of blood T cell repertoires in COVID-19. Data came from immunoSEQ multiplex PCR; TCRdb stores just in-frame clones and leaves some out. This table has 290,000 or so clones, approximately 85% appearing once. Sequencing was done on a sample of peripheral blood. The receptors were gathered from a man aged 50 to 60 with active or convalescent COVID-19.

The genes are TRBV7-9 and TRBJ2-2; TRBD2 matches 8 bases. Germline-derived CDR1 and CDR2 are SEHNR and FQNEAQ (reference sequence). The CDR3 is 16 residues long. V lost 3 bases and J lost 2; bases outside the gene matches: 5. CDR3 region: CASSFLSGANTGELFF. Here the CDR3 DNA reads TGTGCCAGCAGCTTCCTTAGCGGGGCCAACACCGGGGAGCTGTTTTTT. Supplemented by reference TRBV7-9 and TRBJ2-2, the full variable domain reads DTGVSQNPRHKITKRGQNVTFRCDPISEHNRLYWYRQTLGQGPEFLTYFQNEAQLEKSRLLSDRFSAERPKGSFSTLEIQRTEQGDSAMYLCASSFLSGANTGELFFGEGSRLTVL.

This chain joins TRBV29-1 and TRBJ2-1; D might be TRBD2 (5 bases). The CDR3 has 14 residues. V lost 2 bases and J 7 bases, leaving 15 bases between the germline ends. From germline, CDR1 is SQVTM and CDR2 ANQGSEA. Here the CDR3 reads CSVEYPPGWNEQFF. The CDR3 coding sequence is TGCAGCGTTGAATACCCTCCGGGGTGGAATGAGCAGTTCTTC.

The chain employs TRBV19 and TRBJ2-2, with TRBD2 identical over 14 bases. The CDR3 length is 18 residues. The germline gives CDR1 LNHDA, CDR2 SQIVND (reference sequence). With V trimmed by 5 bases and J by 5 bases, 10 bases remained unmatched. This CDR3 reads CASSRWGTSGSGTGELFF. CDR3 DNA sequence: TGTGCCAGTAGTCGCTGGGGGACTAGCGGGAGTGGTACCGGGGAGCTGTTTTTT.

This clone was counted only a few times. At the DNA level, this CDR3 is encoded by other sequences in the same sample as well. This chain uses TRBV9 with TRBJ2-7; TRBD1 matches at 9 bases. Looked up from germline, CDR1 is SGDLS and CDR2 is YYNGEE. Germline trimming cut 2 bases from V and 2 bases from J; bases unmatched to any gene: 2. The CDR3 length is 14 residues. In DNA form, the CDR3 reads TGTGCCAGCAGCGTCGGACAGGGGACCTACGAGCAGTACTTC. Amino acids: CASSVGQGTYEQYF.

The chain is built from TRBV30 and TRBJ1-5, with no clear D. Germline values: CDR1 GTSNPN, CDR2 SVGIG (reference sequence). CDR3 length equals 12 residues. Trimming pared 2 bases from V and 5 bases from J, leaving 7 bases between. CDR3 in amino acids: CAWSPPDQPQHF. The CDR3 nucleotides read TGTGCCTGGAGTCCCCCAGATCAGCCCCAGCATTTT.

The CDR3 region has the DNA TGTGCCACCATCCCCTTATTGCCCGGGAGGACCCCAGAGACCCAGTACTTC. Translating gives CATIPLLPGRTPETQYF. This chain connects TRBV2 to TRBJ2-5; TRBD2 matches at 7 bases. Per the germline V gene, CDR1 is SNHLY and CDR2 is FYNNEI. CDR3 length equals 17 residues. J was trimmed by 4 bases and V by 10 bases; bases with no gene match: 21. Full variable domain (missing parts from reference TRBV2 and TRBJ2-5): EPEVTQTPSHQVTQMGQEVILRCVPISNHLYFYWYRQILGQKVEFLVSFYNNEISEKSEIFDDQFSVERPDGSNFTLKIRSTKLEDSAMYFCATIPLLPGRTPETQYFGPGTRLLVL.

The chain joins TRBV9 to TRBJ2-3, with unresolved D. CDR1 and CDR2 from the germline V gene are SGDLS and YYNGEE. The V and J ends lost 3 bases and 5 bases respectively, with 7 bases between them. The CDR3 spans 12 residues. CDR3 DNA: TGTGCCAGCAGCGCCGTATTAGATACGCAGTATTTT. Encoded protein: CASSAVLDTQYF.

This clone turned up a few times. The V gene is TRBV6-1, the J gene TRBJ2-1; D ambiguous. This CDR3 region has 16 residues. The V gene's germline CDR1 is MNHNS and CDR2 SASEGT. Trimming shortened V by 2 bases and J by 5 bases, and 16 bases separated the two germline ends. Written as DNA, the CDR3 is TGTGCCAGCAGTGAATCCCCCACAAATTCCCACAATGAGCAGTTCTTC. The encoded protein is CASSESPTNSHNEQFF.

The chain joins TRBV30 to TRBJ2-2; possibly TRBD2 for D (6 bases). V was cut by 7 bases and J by 4 bases, with 19 bases left in between. Germline loops: CDR1 GTSNPN, CDR2 SVGIG (reference sequence). The CDR3 has 15 residues. The CDR3 nucleotides are TGTGCCTACCTGACTAGAGCTTCGGGCACCGGGGAGCTGTTTTTT. It is translated as CAYLTRASGTGELFF.

The V gene is TRBV5-1, the J gene TRBJ2-6, with TRBD2 identical over 7 bases. This CDR3 region has 16 residues. Germline CDR1 is SGHRS and CDR2 is YFSETQ. The V and J ends lost 4 bases and 2 bases, in that order; junction bases with no gene match: 6. DNA for the CDR3: TGCGCCAGCAGCCAGGGAGGGACTCCTGGGGCCAACGTCCTGACTTTC. Residues: CASSQGGTPGANVLTF.

This rearrangement joins TRBV28 to TRBJ2-7; 9 positions match TRBD1. The CDR3 covers 18 residues. Germline CDR1 reads MDHEN; CDR2 reads SYDVKM. Trimming took 2 bases from V and 2 from J; bases not matched to a gene: 13. CDR3 protein: CASSLPRQGTGKPYEQYF. CDR3 in DNA: TGTGCCAGCAGTTTACCGAGACAAGGGACAGGGAAACCCTACGAGCAGTACTTC.